These T cell receptor beta chains were read from a single sample in a study of blood T cell repertoires in COVID-19. Clones were read by immunoSEQ multiplex PCR, and TCRdb kept only the in-frame ones, dropping some. The profile shows about 67,000 clones, 87% of them singletons. Sequencing input: peripheral blood. The receptors come from a man in his fifties or sixties with active COVID-19. Each CDR3 is given with its conserved first and last residue. D genes are given only for firm matches. Some rows mark clone size as missing; the rest say once, few, many or name a class of expanded clone.

>TRBJ1-1|NA|13|NA|TRBV27
CASRGGANTEAFF
TGTGCCAGCAGGGGGGGGGCTAACACTGAAGCTTTCTTT
>TRBJ2-2|NA|17|few|TRBV4-2
CASSQVTNRARGGELFF
TGTGCCAGCAGCCAAGTCACGAACAGGGCCCGGGGCGGGGAGCTGTTTTTT
>TRBJ2-1|NA|15|NA|TRBV18
CASSLGSGTYNEQFF
TGTGCCAGCTCACTCGGTAGCGGAACCTACAATGAGCAGTTCTTC
>TRBJ1-5|TRBD1|15|few|TRBV5-8
CASSLFGQGDRPQHF
TGTGCCAGCAGCTTGTTCGGACAGGGGGATCGACCCCAGCATTTT
>TRBJ2-7|TRBD2|14|NA|TRBV7-3
CASSLKAGEGEQYF
TGTGCCAGCAGCTTAAAAGCTGGGGAGGGGGAGCAGTACTTC
>TRBJ2-1|TRBD2|18|NA|TRBV7-9
CASSPLPTSGRFGNEQFF
TGTGCCAGCAGCCCCCTCCCCACTAGCGGGAGATTTGGGAATGAGCAGTTCTTC
>TRBJ2-5|NA|13|NA|TRBV12-3/TRBV12-4
CASSSRRAETQYF
TGTGCCAGCAGTTCTCGCAGGGCCGAGACCCAGTACTTC
>TRBJ2-5|TRBD2|13|NA|TRBV7-9
CASHRDYQETQYF
TGTGCCAGTCACCGGGACTATCAAGAGACCCAGTACTTC
>TRBJ1-1|NA|12|NA|TRBV7-9
CAGGDWKTEAFF
TGTGCCGGCGGGGACTGGAAGACTGAAGCTTTCTTT
>TRBJ2-3|NA|15|NA|TRBV7-2
CASSLGSPQRAPQYF
TGTGCCAGCAGCTTAGGTAGCCCCCAGAGGGCTCCGCAGTATTTT
>TRBJ1-6|TRBD1|15|NA|TRBV10-2
CASSDSDRANSPLHF
TGCGCCAGCAGTGACTCGGACAGGGCCAATTCACCCCTCCACTTT
>TRBJ2-7|TRBD2|14|NA|TRBV28
CASRRRGGAYEQYF
TGTGCCAGCAGGCGTCGTGGGGGGGCCTACGAGCAGTACTTC
>TRBJ2-6|TRBD1|17|NA|TRBV4-3
CASSQDAQGFGANVLTF
TGCGCCAGCAGCCAAGACGCACAGGGGTTTGGGGCCAACGTCCTGACTTTC
>TRBJ2-7|NA|12|NA|TRBV14
CASSRGFYEQYF
TGTGCCAGCAGCCGAGGGTTCTACGAGCAGTACTTC
>TRBJ2-7|TRBD2|13|NA|TRBV12-3/TRBV12-4
CASSSGLAFEQYF
TGTGCCAGCAGTTCCGGACTAGCCTTCGAGCAGTACTTC
>TRBJ1-1|NA|11|NA|TRBV3-1/TRBV3-2
CASMGSTEAFF
TGTGCCAGCATGGGGAGCACTGAAGCTTTCTTT
>TRBJ2-1|TRBD2|15|NA|TRBV28
CASSQIAGGSDEQFF
TGTGCCAGCAGTCAAATAGCGGGAGGGTCGGATGAGCAGTTCTTC
>TRBJ2-7|NA|13|NA|TRBV7-6
CASSPTSGFEQYF
TGTGCCAGCAGCCCCACTTCGGGTTTCGAGCAGTACTTC
>TRBJ2-2|NA|16|NA|TRBV18
CASSPFGDTNTGELFF
TGTGCCAGCTCACCCTTCGGGGATACGAACACCGGGGAGCTGTTTTTT
>TRBJ2-1|NA|12|NA|TRBV5-6
CASSPNYNEQFF
TGTGCCAGCAGCCCAAATTACAATGAGCAGTTCTTC